Listed below are T cell receptor beta chains from one sample, sequenced in a study of T-cell reconstitution after alpha-beta-depleted transplantation in children. MiXCR, run by TCRdb on the PCR reads, gives a single entry per CDR3 protein. The sample lists 800,000 to 1,000,000 distinct CDR3 sequences, roughly 29% occurring once. The sample in question was PBMCs, mostly from graft donor cells, obtained 360 days after TCRalphabeta/CD19-depleted stem cell transplant. Receptor source: a boy under two years old who had a stem cell transplant for SCID, so the T cells may come from the graft donor. CDR3s include the opening cysteine and the closing phenylalanine or tryptophan. Each record gives: V gene, CDR3 protein.

V: TRBV20-1
CDR3: CSATRQGSFYGYTF

V: TRBV12-3/TRBV12-4
CDR3: CASSSGTGADSPLHF

V: TRBV7-6
CDR3: CASSPAGIQPQHF

V: TRBV6-5
CDR3: CASSFSFDRRNVLTF

V: TRBV5-1
CDR3: CASSLQRDSFYEQYF

V: TRBV10-3
CDR3: CAISQGTNTIYF

V: TRBV12-3/TRBV12-4
CDR3: CASSFPGRGTNSPLHF

V: TRBV12-3/TRBV12-4
CDR3: CASSTGLGRNEQYF

V: TRBV15
CDR3: CATSRRQVNQPQHF

V: TRBV6-2/TRBV6-3
CDR3: CASSRSGLQGTQYF

V: TRBV7-8
CDR3: CASSLGQFLYNEQFF

V: TRBV5-1
CDR3: CASSYTPGGYNEQFF

V: TRBV20-1
CDR3: CSARAANSLLYEQYF

V: TRBV28
CDR3: CASSVAWAGGSEKLFF

V: TRBV5-6
CDR3: CASSSDPRGQPQHF

V: TRBV4-3
CDR3: CASSQGDSLNEQFF

V: TRBV2
CDR3: CASSGVLQVTYEQYF

V: TRBV29-1
CDR3: CSVERDALDNNEQFF

V: TRBV3-1
CDR3: CASSQRLAAGELFF

V: TRBV3-1
CDR3: CASSPLRSGSSYEQYF

V: TRBV19
CDR3: CASSIGQGTAYIQETQYF

V: TRBV9
CDR3: CASSVSGTARFYNEQFF

V: TRBV15
CDR3: CATSRGHSSTDTQYF

V: TRBV9
CDR3: CASSAPQANIQYF

V: TRBV12-3/TRBV12-4
CDR3: CASIDASGLPKNIQYF

V: TRBV29-1
CDR3: CSVEVQGGFQETQYF

V: TRBV15
CDR3: CATGEKTARANYGYTF

V: TRBV6-5
CDR3: CASSYGTSGGTQYF

V: TRBV29-1
CDR3: CSVLGSSSGANVLTF

V: TRBV6-1
CDR3: CASSELRDYNEQFF

V: TRBV28
CDR3: CASSSLPKTSGLSYEQYF

V: TRBV9
CDR3: CASSVAEGYEQFF

V: TRBV15
CDR3: CATSGTAVSGNTIYF

V: TRBV12-3/TRBV12-4
CDR3: CASSPRGLISYEQYF

V: TRBV20-1
CDR3: CSASDGNQPQHF

V: TRBV5-1
CDR3: CASSGTDRGPGNTIYF

V: TRBV14
CDR3: CASSQDSGMGEKLFF

V: TRBV2
CDR3: CASSETSGGHQGKFF

V: TRBV7-3
CDR3: CASSIKPLADQYF

V: TRBV7-9
CDR3: CASSLAWRGTEAFF

V: TRBV3-1
CDR3: CASSRVALHTGELFF

V: TRBV20-1
CDR3: CSARPPYANSYEQYF